This TCR beta chain was obtained from a study of T cell repertoires in cytomegalovirus infection. Study summary: Matching HLA type, along with CMV infection, was indicated by public TCR beta signatures. Study findings and constraints: The ex vivo response showed dominance by HLA-C-restricted CMV-specific TCR beta clonotypes.

Each CDR3 protein gets one entry after TCRdb re-called the reads with MiXCR. The sample has around 7,500 distinct CDR3 sequences, approximately 52% seen once. Germline V gene sequence: CDR1 SEHNR, CDR2 FQNEAQ (reference sequence). The CDR3 extends over 15 amino acids. Concerning this clonotype itself: Its antigen is currently unknown. An end of the junction differs from the germline gene, which may be a read error.

This chain joins TRBV7-9 and TRBJ2-7; weak D call: TRBD1 (6 bases). This TCR was sampled from a human donor in good health (CMV status not recorded). Some clones in this sample may be carry-over from other donors' samples. Sequencing was carried out using PBMCs, sequenced either directly or after in vitro stimulation (not recorded which). CDR3 nucleotides: TGTGCCAGCAGCGCCCGGGACATCGTTTGCTACGAGCAGTCCTTC. This translates into CASSARDIVCYEQSF.